This is a list of T cell receptor beta chains from one sample in a study of CD8 T cells in ankylosing spondylitis. MiXCR was run by TCRdb on the 5' RACE reads, yielding one entry per CDR3 protein. The table records a few hundred thousand distinct CDR3 sequences, just under 7.5% of them present only once. Sequenced input: blood, either unsorted or a sorted T cell fraction (not recorded which). These TCRs come from a male donor with ankylosing spondylitis. Each CDR3 is given with its conserved first and last residue. The D gene is left open where the match is weak. Only some rows state a clone size, as once, few, many or a class for expanded clones.

NA	TRBD1	TRBV28	TRBJ2-7	CASSPDRGFSYEQYF	TGTGCCAGCAGTCCCGACAGGGGATTCTCCTACGAGCAGTACTTC
few	NA	TRBV5-1	TRBJ2-5	CASSFQGLTLQETQYF	TGCGCCAGCAGTTTCCAGGGACTGACCCTACAAGAGACCCAGTACTTC
many	NA	TRBV19	TRBJ2-3	CASSTASRAGFTDTQYF	TGTGCCAGTAGTACTGCCTCGAGGGCGGGGTTCACAGATACGCAGTATTTT
many	NA	TRBV6-6	TRBJ2-1	CASRLADNEQFF	TGTGCCAGCAGACTGGCCGACAATGAGCAGTTCTTC
few	NA	TRBV9	TRBJ2-7	CASSVASYSYEQYF	TGTGCCAGCAGCGTAGCAAGCTATTCCTACGAGCAGTACTTC
few	TRBD1	TRBV4-3	TRBJ2-7	CASSHRSDRGYEQYF	TGCGCCAGCAGCCACCGTTCTGACAGGGGGTACGAGCAGTACTTC
few	TRBD1	TRBV7-9	TRBJ2-1	CASSFLTGEANEQFF	TGTGCCAGCAGCTTTTTGACAGGGGAGGCGAATGAGCAGTTCTTC
many	NA	TRBV24-1	TRBJ2-1	CATSDFSLNEQFF	TGTGCCACCAGTGATTTCTCCCTCAATGAGCAGTTCTTC
many	NA	TRBV28	TRBJ2-3	CASSPGRLLTDTQYF	TGTGCCAGCAGTCCCGGCCGGTTACTCACAGATACGCAGTATTTT
many	TRBD2	TRBV24-1	TRBJ2-1	CATSESGLAGWNEQFF	TGTGCCACCAGTGAGTCGGGACTAGCGGGGTGGAATGAGCAGTTCTTC
NA	NA	TRBV20-1	TRBJ2-7	CSARPTNEYEQYF	TGCAGTGCTAGACCGACTAACGAGTACGAGCAGTACTTC
many	TRBD1	TRBV7-9	TRBJ1-2	CASSLTPGQTLYGYTF	TGTGCCAGCAGCTTAACCCCGGGACAGACCCTCTATGGCTACACCTTC
few	TRBD1	TRBV6-1	TRBJ1-1	CASSPTGAENTEAFF	TGTGCCAGCAGTCCCACAGGGGCCGAGAACACTGAAGCTTTCTTT
few	NA	TRBV20-1	TRBJ2-7	CSARDLAQGLLGEQYF	TGCAGTGCTAGAGATCTAGCGCAGGGATTGTTGGGCGAGCAGTACTTC
many	TRBD1	TRBV5-6	TRBJ1-5	CASSFGTGGRQPQHF	TGTGCCAGCAGCTTCGGGACAGGGGGGCGGCAGCCCCAGCATTTT
few	NA	TRBV6-1	TRBJ1-1	CACGRRANTEAFF	TGTGCTTGTGGAAGAAGGGCGAACACTGAAGCTTTCTTT
few	NA	TRBV16	TRBJ2-7	CASSQSSYGKQYF	TGTGCCAGCAGCCAATCTAGCTACGGAAAGCAGTACTTC
many	TRBD2	TRBV4-3	TRBJ2-3	CASSHPSGGAADTQYF	TGCGCCAGCAGCCACCCTAGCGGGGGGGCGGCAGATACGCAGTATTTT
many	NA	TRBV27	TRBJ2-1	CASGLSSYNEQFF	TGTGCCTCGGGGTTAAGCTCCTACAATGAGCAGTTCTTC
many	TRBD1	TRBV4-3	TRBJ1-5	CASSQLTGVGQPQHF	TGCGCCAGCAGCCAACTGACAGGGGTGGGTCAGCCCCAGCATTTT
NA	NA	TRBV7-6	TRBJ2-3	CASILESSTDTQYF	TGTGCCAGCATCCTGGAGTCTAGCACAGATACGCAGTATTTT
many	TRBD2	TRBV6-4	TRBJ2-7	CASRMGQGLGLAESMSYEQYF	TGTGCCAGCAGGATGGGACAGGGATTGGGACTAGCGGAATCAATGTCCTACGAGCAGTACTTC
many	NA	TRBV12-3/TRBV12-4	TRBJ1-2	CASSNWQGLTNYGYTF	TGTGCCAGCAGTAATTGGCAGGGTTTAACTAACTATGGCTACACCTTC
many	NA	TRBV7-2	TRBJ2-7	CASSLIDVQPNLRQYF	TGTGCCAGCAGCTTGATCGACGTCCAGCCTAACCTACGACAGTACTTC
many	TRBD2	TRBV7-9	TRBJ2-7	CASSPPGTSGRNEQYF	TGTGCCAGCAGTCCTCCCGGGACTAGCGGTAGGAACGAGCAGTACTTC
few	NA	TRBV7-9	TRBJ1-4	CASSPRQEIEKLFF	TGTGCCAGCAGCCCCCGGCAGGAGATTGAAAAACTGTTTTTT
many	NA	TRBV20-1	TRBJ2-1	CSAPGGESSYNEQFF	TGCAGTGCTCCTGGAGGAGAGAGCTCCTACAATGAGCAGTTCTTC
few	NA	TRBV24-1	TRBJ1-2	CATSGSGVYGYTF	TGTGCCACCAGTGGATCAGGGGTCTATGGCTACACCTTC
many	TRBD2	TRBV7-2	TRBJ2-7	CASSSTLAGGYEQYF	TGTGCCAGCAGCTCAACACTAGCGGGGGGCTACGAGCAGTACTTC
many	TRBD2	TRBV4-1	TRBJ2-1	CASSQDWASGSYNEQFF	TGCGCCAGCAGCCAAGATTGGGCTAGCGGGTCCTACAATGAGCAGTTCTTC
many	NA	TRBV29-1	TRBJ2-7	CSVESGLSSYEQYF	TGCAGCGTTGAATCAGGGTTGAGCTCCTACGAGCAGTACTTC
NA	NA	TRBV6-1	TRBJ2-7	CASSEAAVAHSYEQYF	TGTGCCAGCAGTGAAGCAGCAGTCGCCCACTCCTACGAGCAGTACTTC
many	NA	TRBV7-8	TRBJ2-2	CASSLLGRDTGELFF	TGTGCCAGCAGCCTTCTAGGAAGGGACACCGGGGAGCTGTTTTTT
NA	TRBD1	TRBV5-6	TRBJ2-7	CASSWGQGGRQYF	TGTGCCAGCAGCTGGGGACAGGGAGGACGGCAGTACTTC
NA	TRBD1	TRBV24-1	TRBJ2-1	CATSDAGGEGQFF	TGTGCCACCAGTGATGCAGGGGGCGAGGGGCAGTTCTTC
few	NA	TRBV5-5	TRBJ2-4	CASSLNVKNIQYF	TGTGCCAGCAGCTTGAACGTCAAAAACATTCAGTACTTC
many	TRBD1	TRBV7-2	TRBJ1-5	CASSSTPGGIEQPQHF	TGTGCCAGCAGCTCAACGCCAGGGGGCATAGAGCAGCCCCAGCATTTT
NA	TRBD2	TRBV20-1	TRBJ2-1	CSASTFPGLAGGGNEQFF	TGCAGTGCTTCCACCTTTCCGGGACTAGCGGGAGGGGGCAATGAGCAGTTCTTC
many	TRBD1	TRBV9	TRBJ2-7	CASSPGTGTDEQYF	TGTGCCAGCAGCCCAGGGACAGGGACTGACGAGCAGTACTTC
many	NA	TRBV27	TRBJ1-1	CASSLLGENTEAFF	TGTGCCAGCAGTTTACTGGGGGAGAACACTGAAGCTTTCTTT
NA	TRBD1	TRBV5-6	TRBJ1-2	CASSRDSGSRGYTF	TGTGCCAGCAGCCGGGACAGTGGGAGCCGCGGCTACACCTTC
NA	TRBD1	TRBV20-1	TRBJ2-7	CSAKTGGATGYEQYF	TGCAGTGCTAAGACAGGGGGGGCCACTGGCTACGAGCAGTACTTC
many	TRBD1	TRBV5-1	TRBJ1-1	CASSLTSQKSTGGTEAFF	TGCGCCAGCAGCTTAACGTCCCAGAAGTCCACAGGGGGCACTGAAGCTTTCTTT
many	NA	TRBV6-2/TRBV6-3	TRBJ2-2	CASRHWDTFPKDTGELFF	TGTGCCAGCAGGCACTGGGACACCTTCCCGAAGGACACCGGGGAGCTGTTTTTT
many	TRBD1	TRBV27	TRBJ1-6	CASSSTSGTGVVSPLHF	TGTGCCAGCAGTTCCACGTCGGGGACAGGGGTTGTTTCACCCCTCCACTTT
many	NA	TRBV29-1	TRBJ1-2	CSVILGYGYTF	TGCAGCGTCATACTGGGGTATGGCTACACCTTC
NA	NA	TRBV5-7	TRBJ2-1	CAMGPELGYNEQFF	TGTGCCATGGGCCCCGAGCTCGGGTACAATGAGCAGTTCTTC
many	NA	TRBV29-1	TRBJ2-1	CSASYNEQFF	TGCAGCGCATCCTACAATGAGCAGTTCTTC
many	NA	TRBV4-2	TRBJ2-3	CASSQDSPPAGDTQYF	TGTGCCAGCAGCCAAGATTCCCCGCCGGCTGGGGATACGCAGTATTTT
many	NA	TRBV6-1	TRBJ2-7	CASSEEGADSSYEQYF	TGTGCCAGCAGTGAAGAGGGAGCGGATAGCTCCTACGAGCAGTACTTC